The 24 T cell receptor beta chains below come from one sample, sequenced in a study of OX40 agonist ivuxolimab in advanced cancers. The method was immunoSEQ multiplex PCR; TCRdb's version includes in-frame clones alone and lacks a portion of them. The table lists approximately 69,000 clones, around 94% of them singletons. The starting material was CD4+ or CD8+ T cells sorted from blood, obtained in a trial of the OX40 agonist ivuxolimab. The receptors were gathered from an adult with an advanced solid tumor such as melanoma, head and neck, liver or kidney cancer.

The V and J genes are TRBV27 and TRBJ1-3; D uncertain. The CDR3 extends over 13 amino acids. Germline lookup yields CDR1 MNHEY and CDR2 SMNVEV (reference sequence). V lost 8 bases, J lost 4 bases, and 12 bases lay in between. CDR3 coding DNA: TGTGCCAGCGGACTGAGTGGGGGAAACACCATATATTTT. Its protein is CASGLSGGNTIYF.

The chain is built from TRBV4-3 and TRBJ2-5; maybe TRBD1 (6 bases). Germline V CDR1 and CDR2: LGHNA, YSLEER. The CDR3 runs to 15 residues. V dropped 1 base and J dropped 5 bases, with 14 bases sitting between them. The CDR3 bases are TGCGCCAGCAGCCAAGGAACAGGGTATCGGGAGACCCAGTACTTC. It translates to CASSQGTGYRETQYF.

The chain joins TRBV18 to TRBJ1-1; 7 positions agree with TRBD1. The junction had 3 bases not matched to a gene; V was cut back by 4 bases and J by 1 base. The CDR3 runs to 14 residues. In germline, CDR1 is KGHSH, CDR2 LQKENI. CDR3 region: CASSLEGANTEAFF. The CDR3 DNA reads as TGTGCCAGCTCACTAGAGGGGGCGAACACTGAAGCTTTCTTT.

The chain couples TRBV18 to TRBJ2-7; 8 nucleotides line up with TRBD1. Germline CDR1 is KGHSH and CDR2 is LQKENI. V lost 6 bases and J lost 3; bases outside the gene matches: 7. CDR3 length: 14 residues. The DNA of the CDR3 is TGTGCCAGCTCCACCCGGGGACAGGTCTACGAGCAGTACTTC. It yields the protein CASSTRGQVYEQYF.

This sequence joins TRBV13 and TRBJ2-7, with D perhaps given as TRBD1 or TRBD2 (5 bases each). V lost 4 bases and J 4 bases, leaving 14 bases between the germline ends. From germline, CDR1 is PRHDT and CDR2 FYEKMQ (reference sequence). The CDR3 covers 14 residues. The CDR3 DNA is TGTGCCAGCAGCTCTCCTGGGACGGAATACGAGCAGTACTTC. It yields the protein CASSSPGTEYEQYF. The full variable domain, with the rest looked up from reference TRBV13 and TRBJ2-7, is AAGVIQSPRHLIKEKRETATLKCYPIPRHDTVYWYQQGPGQDPQFLISFYEKMQSDKGSIPDRFSAQQFSDYHSELNMSSLELGDSALYFCASSSPGTEYEQYFGPGTRLTVT.

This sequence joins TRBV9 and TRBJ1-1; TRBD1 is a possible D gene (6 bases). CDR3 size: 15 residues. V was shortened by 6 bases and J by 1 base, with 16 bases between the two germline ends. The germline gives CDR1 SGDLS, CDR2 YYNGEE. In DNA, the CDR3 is TGTGCCAGCACCAGCTGGGACACCGCGAACACTGAAGCTTTCTTT. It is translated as CASTSWDTANTEAFF.

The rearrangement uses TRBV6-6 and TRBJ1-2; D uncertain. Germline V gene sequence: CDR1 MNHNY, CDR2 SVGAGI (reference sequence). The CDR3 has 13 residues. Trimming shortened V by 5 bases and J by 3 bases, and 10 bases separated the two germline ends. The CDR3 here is CASSKTDYYGYTF. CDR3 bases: TGTGCCAGCAGTAAGACCGACTACTATGGCTACACCTTC.

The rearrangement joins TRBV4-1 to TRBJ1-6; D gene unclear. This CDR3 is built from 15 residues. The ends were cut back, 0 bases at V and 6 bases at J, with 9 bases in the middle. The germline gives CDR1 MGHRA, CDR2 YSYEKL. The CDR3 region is CASSQEARANSPLHF. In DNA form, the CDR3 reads TGCGCCAGCAGCCAAGAGGCCCGAGCTAATTCACCCCTCCACTTT.

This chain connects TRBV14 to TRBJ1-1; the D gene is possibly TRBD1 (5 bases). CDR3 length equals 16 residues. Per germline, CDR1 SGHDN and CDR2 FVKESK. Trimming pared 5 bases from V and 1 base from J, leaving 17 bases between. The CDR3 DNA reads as TGTGCCAGCAGCGTAGAGTCGGAGGGGACGAACACTGAAGCTTTCTTT. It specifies CASSVESEGTNTEAFF.

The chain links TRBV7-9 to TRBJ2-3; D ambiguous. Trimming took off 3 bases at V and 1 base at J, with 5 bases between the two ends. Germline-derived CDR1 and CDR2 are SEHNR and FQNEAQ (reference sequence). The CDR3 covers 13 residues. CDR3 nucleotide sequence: TGTGCCAGCAGCTTCTCCGGCACAGATACGCAGTATTTT. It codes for CASSFSGTDTQYF.

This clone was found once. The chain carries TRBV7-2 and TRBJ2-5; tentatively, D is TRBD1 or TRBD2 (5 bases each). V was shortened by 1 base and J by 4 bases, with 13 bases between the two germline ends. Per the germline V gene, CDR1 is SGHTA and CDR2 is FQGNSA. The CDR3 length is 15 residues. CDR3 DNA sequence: TGTGCCAGCAGCTTAGATGGGGGATCGGGAGAGACCCAGTACTTC. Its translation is CASSLDGGSGETQYF.

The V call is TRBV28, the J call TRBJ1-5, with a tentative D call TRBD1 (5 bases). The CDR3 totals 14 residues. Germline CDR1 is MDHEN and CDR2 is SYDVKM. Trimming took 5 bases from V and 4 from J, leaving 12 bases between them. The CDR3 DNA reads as TGTGCCAGCAGTCCCACAGGCTCTAATCAGCCCCAGCATTTT. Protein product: CASSPTGSNQPQHF.

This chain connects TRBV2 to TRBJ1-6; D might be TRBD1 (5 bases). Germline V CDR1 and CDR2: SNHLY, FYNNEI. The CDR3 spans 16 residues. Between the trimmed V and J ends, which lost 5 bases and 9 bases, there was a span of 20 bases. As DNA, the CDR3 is TGTGCCAGCAGTCAATCCCGGTGGGGGGTGGCTTCACCCCTCCACTTT. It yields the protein CASSQSRWGVASPLHF.

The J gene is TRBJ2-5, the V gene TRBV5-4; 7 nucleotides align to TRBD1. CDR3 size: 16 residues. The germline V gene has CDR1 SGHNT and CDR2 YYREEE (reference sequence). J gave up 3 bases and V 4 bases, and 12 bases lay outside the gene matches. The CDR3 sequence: CASSRLPGDREETQYF. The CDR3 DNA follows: TGTGCCAGCAGCCGTCTCCCCGGAGACAGGGAAGAGACCCAGTACTTC.

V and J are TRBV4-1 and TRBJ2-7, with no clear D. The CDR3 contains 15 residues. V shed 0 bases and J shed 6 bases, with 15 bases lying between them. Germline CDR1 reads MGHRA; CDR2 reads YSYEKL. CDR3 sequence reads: CASSQESAPRREQYF. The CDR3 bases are TGCGCCAGCAGCCAAGAGTCAGCCCCACGGCGCGAGCAGTACTTC.

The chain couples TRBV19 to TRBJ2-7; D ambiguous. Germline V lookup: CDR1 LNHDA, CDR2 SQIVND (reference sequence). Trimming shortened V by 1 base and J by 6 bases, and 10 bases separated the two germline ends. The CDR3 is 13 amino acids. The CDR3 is CASSIGQASEQYF. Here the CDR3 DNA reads TGTGCCAGTAGTATAGGGCAGGCCAGCGAGCAGTACTTC.

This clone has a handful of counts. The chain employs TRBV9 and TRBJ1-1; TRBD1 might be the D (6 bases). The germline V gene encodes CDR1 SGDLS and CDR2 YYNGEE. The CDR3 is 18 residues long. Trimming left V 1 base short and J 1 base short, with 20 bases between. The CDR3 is CASSVSTQTGTTNTEAFF. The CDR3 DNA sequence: TGTGCCAGCAGCGTATCGACCCAGACCGGGACAACGAACACTGAAGCTTTCTTT.

The CDR3 sequence: CASSQDALRALNTEAFF. The CDR3 DNA is TGCGCCAGCAGCCAAGACGCGCTCCGGGCCCTGAACACTGAAGCTTTCTTT. The rearrangement links TRBV4-3 to TRBJ1-1; D is unclear. CDR1 and CDR2 from the germline V gene are LGHNA and YSLEER. The CDR3 has 17 amino acids. The V gene lost 0 bases and the J gene lost 0 bases, with 14 bases spanning the gap.

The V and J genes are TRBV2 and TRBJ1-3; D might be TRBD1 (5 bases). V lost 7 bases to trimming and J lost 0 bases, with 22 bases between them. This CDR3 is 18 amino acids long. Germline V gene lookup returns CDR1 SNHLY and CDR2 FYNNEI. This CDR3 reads CASTPMWGREHSGNTIYF. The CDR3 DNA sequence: TGTGCCAGCACCCCCATGTGGGGCAGGGAACACTCTGGAAACACCATATATTTT.

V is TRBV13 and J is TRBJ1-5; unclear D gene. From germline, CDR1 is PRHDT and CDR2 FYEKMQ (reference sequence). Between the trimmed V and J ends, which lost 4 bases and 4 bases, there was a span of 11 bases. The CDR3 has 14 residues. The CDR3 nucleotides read TGTGCCAGCAGCTCCGGGTCGGAAAATCAGCCCCAGCATTTT. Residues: CASSSGSENQPQHF.

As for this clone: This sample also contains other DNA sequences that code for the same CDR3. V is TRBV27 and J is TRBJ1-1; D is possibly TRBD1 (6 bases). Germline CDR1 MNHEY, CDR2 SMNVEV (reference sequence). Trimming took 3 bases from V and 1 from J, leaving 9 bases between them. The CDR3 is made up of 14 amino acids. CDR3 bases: TGTGCCAGCAGTTTCGGGGGCGGGAACACTGAAGCTTTCTTT. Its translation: CASSFGGGNTEAFF.

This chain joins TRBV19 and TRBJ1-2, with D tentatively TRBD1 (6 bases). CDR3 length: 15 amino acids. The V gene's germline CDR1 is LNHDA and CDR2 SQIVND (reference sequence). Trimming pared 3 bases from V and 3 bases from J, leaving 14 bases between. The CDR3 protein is CASSIWGGFDYGYTF. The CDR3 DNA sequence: TGTGCCAGTAGTATTTGGGGGGGCTTCGACTATGGCTACACCTTC.

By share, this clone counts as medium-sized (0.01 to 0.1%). The DNA of the CDR3 is TGTGCCAGCAGTCCCGGGACTAGCGGTTCAGATACGCAGTATTTT. Translating gives CASSPGTSGSDTQYF. V gene TRBV27 combines with J gene TRBJ2-3; 11 positions match TRBD2. Trimming at V came to 5 bases and at J to 4 bases, leaving 5 bases not matched to a gene. Per the germline V gene, CDR1 is MNHEY and CDR2 is SMNVEV (reference sequence). This CDR3 region has 15 residues.

The CDR3 nucleotides are TGTGCCAGTAGTATCTCACTAGTCAATGAGCAGTTCTTC. This sequence encodes CASSISLVNEQFF. This sequence joins TRBV19 and TRBJ2-1, with D maybe TRBD2 (5 bases). The CDR3 is made up of 13 amino acids. Germline CDR1 is LNHDA and CDR2 is SQIVND (reference sequence). Between the trimmed V and J ends, which lost 3 bases and 6 bases, there was a span of 9 bases.